This T cell receptor (beta chain) was identified in a study of T cells in Graves' hyperthyroidism and ophthalmopathy. Looking at the study overall: The initial diagnosis was the point when peripheral blood was collected, ahead of any treatment.

The germline CDR1 and CDR2 sequences are SEHNR and FQNEAQ (reference sequence). V dropped 2 bases and J dropped 3 bases, with 5 bases sitting between them. The CDR3 length is 13 residues. TCR beta CDR3 sequences were amplified from RNA transcripts. The HTBI primer set served for first-round RT-PCR of the TCR CDR3. TCRdb used MiXCR to reprocess the multiplex PCR reads, holding one entry per CDR3 protein. The sample has 500,000 to 750,000 distinct CDR3 sequences; around 16% are singletons. This clonotype was seen many times. Its target is not known. Study conclusions and caveats: Blood also held most thyroid clonotypes expanded beyond 0.001.

The J gene is TRBJ2-1, the V gene TRBV7-9, with D unresolved. The clonotype was recovered from a woman aged 30 to 39 with Graves' hyperthyroidism. Material: blood. The CDR3 here is CASSLISYNEQFF. The CDR3 DNA follows: TGTGCCAGCAGCTTAATCAGCTACAATGAGCAGTTCTTC.